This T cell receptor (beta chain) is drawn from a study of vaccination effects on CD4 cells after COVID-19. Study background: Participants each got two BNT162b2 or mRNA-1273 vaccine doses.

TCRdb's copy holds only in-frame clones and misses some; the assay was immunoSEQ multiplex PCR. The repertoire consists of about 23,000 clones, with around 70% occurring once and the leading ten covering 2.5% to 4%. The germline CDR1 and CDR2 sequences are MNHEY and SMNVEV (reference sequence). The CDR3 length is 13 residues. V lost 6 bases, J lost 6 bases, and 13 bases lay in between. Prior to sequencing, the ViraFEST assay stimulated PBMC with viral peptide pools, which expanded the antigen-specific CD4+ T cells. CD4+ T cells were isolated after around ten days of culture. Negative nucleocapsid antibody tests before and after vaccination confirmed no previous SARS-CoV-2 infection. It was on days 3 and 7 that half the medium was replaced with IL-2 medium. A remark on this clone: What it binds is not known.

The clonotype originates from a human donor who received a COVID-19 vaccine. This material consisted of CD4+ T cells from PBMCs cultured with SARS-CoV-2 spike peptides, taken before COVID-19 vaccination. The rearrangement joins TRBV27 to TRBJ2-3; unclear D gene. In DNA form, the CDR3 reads TGTGCCAGCAGGCGAGATATAGGTGATACGCAGTATTTT. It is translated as CASRRDIGDTQYF.